Below, one T cell receptor (beta chain) is given with its context. Its specificity is unknown. Looked up from germline, CDR1 is SGHAT and CDR2 is FQNNGV. Unmatched junction bases numbered 11, after V lost 5 bases and J lost 7 bases. The CDR3 has 17 residues. This sample stems from a study of cytomegalovirus exposure and HLA in healthy donors. The study's findings and limits: Common viral pathogens seemed to be connected with several of the most significant clusters, according to a later analysis. Later analysis identified some 16,000 TCR beta sequences associated with HLA alleles, using a false discovery rate threshold of 0.05. A later analysis linked a missense DCLRE1C variant to TCR beta V- and J-gene trimming.

PCR primers comprised 60 Vbeta and 13 Jbeta primers. Some clones are missing from TCRdb's copy, which holds only in-frame ones; the method was immunoSEQ multiplex PCR. This table holds under 70,000 clones, 82% found once. The chain combines TRBV11-2 with TRBJ2-1, with 13 bases matching TRBD2. This receptor was taken from a man aged 45-65 years in good health and CMV-seronegative. Material for sequencing was PBMCs. The CDR3 DNA reads as TGTGCCAGCAGCCAGACCTCGGGACTAGCGGGGCAGAATGAGCAGTTCTTC. The encoded protein is CASSQTSGLAGQNEQFF. The whole variable domain, remainder taken from reference TRBV11-2 and TRBJ2-1, is EAGVAQSPRYKIIEKRQSVAFWCNPISGHATLYWYQQILGQGPKLLIQFQNNGVVDDSQLPKDRFSAERLKGVDSTLKIQPAKLEDSAVYLCASSQTSGLAGQNEQFFGPGTRLTVL.